Sequencing of this T cell receptor (beta chain) was carried out in a study of sequential checkpoint blockade in melanoma. Study overall: Randomization was 1:1 between first-line nivolumab→ipilimumab and ipilimumab→nivolumab.

Sample treatment: randomized to nivolumab then ipilimumab (arm A) or the reverse (arm B). Here immunoSEQ multiplex PCR was the method, and the copy in TCRdb shows in-frame clones only, minus some. The repertoire holds some 7,200 clones, with roughly 20% as singletons. The sequence derives from a human donor with melanoma. The sequenced sample was tumor tissue (inferred from file names), obtained from a patient given nivolumab and ipilimumab in sequence.

As DNA, the CDR3 is TGCGCCAGCAGCCCCTGGACAGGCTCCCTACACAATGAGCAGTTCTTC. Its protein is CASSPWTGSLHNEQFF. This sequence joins TRBV5-1 and TRBJ2-1, with 7 positions matching TRBD1. Germline CDR1 reads SGHRS; CDR2 reads YFSETQ. The ends lost 4 bases at V and 5 bases at J; junction bases unmatched: 12. The CDR3 spans 16 residues.